The 5 T cell receptor beta chains given below trace back to one sample, sequenced in a study of CD8 T cells in Susac syndrome. Random hexamers were used to reverse transcribe 0.5 to 1 ug of RNA. TCRdb recomputed calls from the immunoSEQ multiplex PCR reads with MiXCR, one row per CDR3 protein. Altogether some 90,000 distinct CDR3 sequences are present, roughly 91% being singletons, with the ten largest covering less than 0.35%. The sequenced sample was CD8+ T cells from PBMCs. The receptors stem from a human donor in good health.

The J gene is TRBJ2-7, the V gene TRBV6-1, with TRBD2 identical over 13 bases. Losses at the gene ends were 8 bases for V and 4 bases for J; bases not matched to a gene: 8. Germline V gives CDR1 MNHNS, CDR2 SASEGT. The CDR3 spans 15 residues. CDR3 amino acids: CASGLGLAGVYEQYF. As DNA, the CDR3 is TGTGCCAGCGGCCTAGGACTAGCGGGGGTATACGAGCAGTACTTC.

The V gene is TRBV29-1, the J gene TRBJ2-7; 7 positions agree with TRBD2. J was trimmed by 1 base and V by 1 base; bases with no gene match: 7. Germline CDR1 SQVTM, CDR2 ANQGSEA. The CDR3 runs 15 residues. The CDR3 is CSVEARGEGSYEQYF. CDR3 nucleotide sequence: TGCAGCGTTGAAGCGCGCGGGGAGGGTTCCTACGAGCAGTACTTC.

The V call is TRBV20-1, the J call TRBJ1-5; D is perhaps TRBD1 (6 bases). Germline-derived CDR1 and CDR2 are DFQATT and SNEGSKA (reference sequence). This CDR3 spans 13 amino acids. V lost 2 bases, J lost 7 bases, and 12 bases lay in between. Here the CDR3 DNA reads TGCAGTGCTAGAACAGGGATCGCCCAGCCCCAGCATTTT. Translation gives CSARTGIAQPQHF.

The chain recombines TRBV5-1 with TRBJ2-3, with D tentatively TRBD2 (6 bases). Germline CDR1 is SGHRS and CDR2 is YFSETQ. The CDR3 length is 15 residues. Deletions cut 0 bases from V and 6 bases from J, with 14 bases between. In nucleotides, the CDR3 is TGCGCCAGCAGCTTGGTGGACGGGGAGGTGGATACGCAGTATTTT. It specifies CASSLVDGEVDTQYF.

The chain combines TRBV2 with TRBJ2-7; 7 bases align to TRBD1. The CDR3 sequence is 14 residues long. Germline lookup yields CDR1 SNHLY and CDR2 FYNNEI. V was pared by 7 bases and J by 4 bases, with 10 bases of the junction left unmatched. DNA for the CDR3: TGTGCCAGCACCGAACGAGGGGGCGATTACGAGCAGTACTTC. Encoded protein: CASTERGGDYEQYF.